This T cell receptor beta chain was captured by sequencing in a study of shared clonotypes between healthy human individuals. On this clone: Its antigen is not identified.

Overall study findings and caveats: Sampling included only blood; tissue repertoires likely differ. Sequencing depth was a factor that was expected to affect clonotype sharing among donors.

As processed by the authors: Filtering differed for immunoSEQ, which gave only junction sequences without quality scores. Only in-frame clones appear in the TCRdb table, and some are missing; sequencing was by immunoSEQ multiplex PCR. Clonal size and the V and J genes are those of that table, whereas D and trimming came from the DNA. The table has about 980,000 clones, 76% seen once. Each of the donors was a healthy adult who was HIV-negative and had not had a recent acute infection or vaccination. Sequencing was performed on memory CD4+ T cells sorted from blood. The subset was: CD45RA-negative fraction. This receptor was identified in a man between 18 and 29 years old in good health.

The CDR3 bases are TGCGCCAGCAGCTTGTCAATTACGAGCGATTCGGAGTACTTC. This sequence encodes CASSLSITSDSEYF. The rearrangement uses TRBV5-1 and TRBJ2-7, with unresolved D. This CDR3 has 14 residues. Germline V lookup: CDR1 SGHRS, CDR2 YFSETQ. V gave up 1 base and J gave up 11 bases, with 19 bases separating them.